The 10 T cell receptor beta chains below were found in one sample sequenced in a study of monozygotic twins with cystic fibrosis. The repertoire was sequenced with immunoSEQ multiplex PCR; TCRdb's copy has only in-frame clones and lacks some. Found here are just under 20,000 clones, 91% of them singletons; the top ten hold roughly 1.5%. Sequencing used blood. The receptors shown here come from a girl aged 2-10 years with cystic fibrosis.

The rearrangement links TRBV9 to TRBJ1-2; D gene unclear. V was cut by 4 bases and J by 8 bases, with 12 bases left in between. Looked up from germline, CDR1 is SGDLS and CDR2 is YYNGEE. There are 12 residues in the CDR3. The CDR3 sequence: CASSPSLLGYTF. The CDR3 DNA sequence: TGTGCCAGCAGCCCCTCCTTGTTGGGCTACACCTTC.

This chain joins TRBV29-1 and TRBJ2-2; D possibly corresponds to TRBD1 (6 bases). V was shortened by 6 bases and J by 6 bases, with 11 bases between the two germline ends. Germline V gene lookup returns CDR1 SQVTM and CDR2 ANQGSEA. The CDR3 consists of 12 residues. The CDR3 loop reads CSVTSGAGELFF. The CDR3 nucleotides are TGCAGCGTGACGTCAGGGGCCGGGGAGCTGTTTTTT.

This sequence joins TRBV18 and TRBJ2-3; D call uncertain. V was clipped by 2 bases and J by 4 bases, with 4 bases between them. CDR1 is KGHSH, CDR2 LQKENI, per germline. The CDR3 sequence is 12 residues long. The CDR3 sequence: CASSPSADTQYF. In nucleotides, the CDR3 is TGTGCCAGCTCACCATCAGCAGATACGCAGTATTTT.

The gene calls are TRBV30 and TRBJ2-2; D may match TRBD1 or TRBD2 (6 bases each). The germline CDR1 and CDR2 sequences are GTSNPN and SVGIG (reference sequence). The CDR3 covers 16 residues. Trimming left V 0 bases short and J 6 bases short, with 17 bases between. CDR3 nucleotides: TGTGCCTGGAGTGTGGTTGGCAGGGGAGGAGCCGGGGAGCTGTTTTTT. It specifies CAWSVVGRGGAGELFF.

The V call is TRBV28, the J call TRBJ1-5; perhaps TRBD1 as D (6 bases). Germline assignment: CDR1 MDHEN and CDR2 SYDVKM. Trimming took 1 base from V and 0 from J, leaving 16 bases between them. The CDR3 spans 18 residues. The chain's CDR3 is CASSLSLLTGHSNQPQHF. DNA of the CDR3: TGTGCCAGCAGTTTATCCCTACTGACAGGACATAGCAATCAGCCCCAGCATTTT.

The gene calls are TRBV5-4 and TRBJ2-7; D ambiguous. The CDR3 runs to 14 residues. The V and J ends lost 0 bases and 3 bases respectively, with 10 bases between them. Germline CDR1 SGHNT, CDR2 YYREEE (reference sequence). The CDR3 nucleotides read TGTGCCAGCAGCTTGGCCGGAACAGACTACGAGCAGTACTTC. Its protein is CASSLAGTDYEQYF.

The chain carries TRBV6-6 and TRBJ2-3; 11 positions agree with TRBD2. The germline V gene encodes CDR1 MNHNY and CDR2 SVGAGI (reference sequence). After removal of 6 bases from V and 1 base from J, the junction contained 3 bases not matched to a gene. The CDR3 extends over 15 amino acids. The CDR3 DNA sequence: TGTGCCAGCAGGGAGGGACTAGCGGGCACAGATACGCAGTATTTT. Amino acid sequence: CASREGLAGTDTQYF.

The V call is TRBV7-2, the J call TRBJ1-2, with D uncertain. Germline V CDR1 and CDR2: SGHTA, FQGNSA. Between the trimmed V and J ends, which lost 1 base and 7 bases, there was a span of 1 base. This CDR3 spans 10 amino acids. CDR3: CASSLGGYTF. CDR3 sequence (DNA): TGTGCCAGCAGCTTAGGTGGCTACACCTTC.

The gene calls are TRBV7-3 and TRBJ1-1; weak D call: TRBD1 (5 bases). V lost 5 bases and J 1 base, leaving 14 bases between the germline ends. The CDR3 contains 15 residues. The germline V gene has CDR1 SGHTA and CDR2 FQGTGA. CDR3 protein: CASSREGLENTEAFF. The CDR3 nucleotides read TGTGCCAGCAGCCGTGAGGGACTCGAGAACACTGAAGCTTTCTTT.

This chain links TRBV25-1 with TRBJ2-6; D is undetermined. V lost 1 base to trimming and J lost 4 bases, with 11 bases between them. The germline CDR1 and CDR2 sequences are MGHDK and SYGVNS. The CDR3 covers 16 residues. This chain's CDR3 is CASSESRVSGANVLTF. As DNA, the CDR3 is TGTGCCAGCAGTGAATCAAGGGTATCCGGGGCCAACGTCCTGACTTTC.